This note documents a single TCR beta chain sequence. Its specificity is not known. The data belong to a study of T cell responses to AZD1222 COVID-19 vaccine. Clones were sequenced by immunoSEQ multiplex PCR, and TCRdb holds only the in-frame ones, with some missing. The sample lists about 150,000 clones, about 92% occurring once. Second doses that came at about 4 or about 12 weeks were put together. Study-wide results and caveats: Spike-spanning, vaccine-associated CD4 TCRs were dominant at 160-218 and 743-854. With two AZD1222 doses given, Spike-specific TCR breadth and depth both rose. Unmutated variant regions are reportedly targeted by nearly half of spike-specific TCRs.

CDR3 length: 13 residues. CDR1 is SQVTM and CDR2 is ANQGSEA in the germline V gene. The J segment lost 0 bases and the V segment lost 6 bases, leaving 4 bases of the junction unmatched. This clonotype was sampled from an adult who received the AZD1222 COVID-19 vaccine. The rearrangement joins TRBV29-1 to TRBJ1-2; 7 bases line up with TRBD1. The source was peripheral blood, collected 28 days after the second AZD1222 dose. CDR3 region: CSVRGLANYGYTF. Written as DNA, the CDR3 is TGCAGCGTGAGGGGGCTAGCTAACTATGGCTACACCTTC.